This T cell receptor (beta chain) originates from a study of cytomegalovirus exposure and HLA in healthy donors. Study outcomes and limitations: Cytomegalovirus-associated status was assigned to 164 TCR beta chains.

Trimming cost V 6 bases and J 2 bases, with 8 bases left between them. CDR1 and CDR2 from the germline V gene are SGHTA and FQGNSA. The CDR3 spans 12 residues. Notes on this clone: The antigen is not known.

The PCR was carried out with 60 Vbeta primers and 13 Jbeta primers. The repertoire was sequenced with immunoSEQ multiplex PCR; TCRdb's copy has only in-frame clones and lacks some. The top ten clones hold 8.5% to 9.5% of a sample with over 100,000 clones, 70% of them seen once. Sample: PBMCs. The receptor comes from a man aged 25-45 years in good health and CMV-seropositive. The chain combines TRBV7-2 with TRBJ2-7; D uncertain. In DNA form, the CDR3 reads TGTGCCAGCAGGGGCGAAACCTACGAGCAGTACGTC. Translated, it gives CASRGETYEQYV.